Sequencing of this T cell receptor (beta chain) was carried out in a study of CD8+ T cells in alopecia areata. Study results and caveats: Uncertainty about whether baseline CD8+ expansion is linked to response remains, with one nonresponder.

Notes on this clone: Its antigen is not identified.

RNA extraction was followed by reverse transcription into cDNA, which acted as the sequencing template. The table came from immunoSEQ multiplex PCR; TCRdb's copy has only in-frame clones and leaves some out. The sample consists of about 160,000 clones, 50% to 70% of them appearing once. Treatment reported: oral pan-JAK inhibitor, 5-10 mg twice daily. Peripheral blood and lesional scalp punch biopsies were taken from alopecia areata patients. Germline V CDR1 and CDR2: MNHEY, SMNVEV (reference sequence). V lost 6 bases to trimming and J lost 0 bases, with 9 bases between them. The CDR3 is made up of 14 amino acids.

The receptor was isolated from a human donor with alopecia areata. The chain recombines TRBV27 with TRBJ1-5; D is undetermined. The sequencing used CD4+ T cells sorted from blood, collected at week 4, from a patient treated with tofacitinib. In nucleotides, the CDR3 is TGTGCCAGCAGCCCCAGCGATAGCAATCAGCCCCAGCATTTT. Translating it yields CASSPSDSNQPQHF.